This T cell receptor beta chain was sequenced during a study of blood T cell repertoires in COVID-19. At the level of the study: There were acute and convalescent COVID-19 samples, and they came from the United States, Italy and Spain.

As originally analysed: Researchers report that nucleated cell counts were estimated from reference gene primer amplification. Profiled with immunoSEQ multiplex PCR; TCRdb holds only in-frame clones, not every one. The V and J calls and clone size come from that table; D and trimming were worked out from the DNA. This table holds approximately 30,000 clones, less than 95% found once. This clone was seen only once. The CDR3 runs to 17 residues. The germline V gene encodes CDR1 SEHNR and CDR2 FQNEAQ (reference sequence). Unmatched junction bases numbered 15, after V lost 10 bases and J lost 7 bases. The sequence was obtained from a man aged 65 to 79 with active or convalescent COVID-19. Sequences were obtained from peripheral blood. The gene calls are TRBV7-9 and TRBJ2-2, with TRBD2 matching 13 bases. In nucleotides, the CDR3 is TGTGCCACACCACTAGCGGGAGGGCCTTTTATGGTCGGGGAGCTGTTTTTT. It translates to CATPLAGGPFMVGELFF.